This TCR beta chain emerged from a study of neoadjuvant anti-PD-1 for oral cavity cancer. Germline CDR1 is SGHTA and CDR2 is FQGTGA. Trimming cost V 5 bases and J 9 bases; bases outside gene matches: 16. The CDR3 is made up of 15 amino acids. Clones were read by immunoSEQ multiplex PCR, and TCRdb kept only the in-frame ones, dropping some. The repertoire has around 18,000 clones, roughly two thirds of them found once; the top ten carry roughly 2.6%. The TCR comes from a person between 40 and 85 years old with oral cavity squamous cell carcinoma. This specimen was PBMCs, taken before nivolumab (anti-PD-1) treatment. The rearrangement joins TRBV7-3 to TRBJ2-7; 7 nucleotides align to TRBD1. The CDR3 here is CASSLRDSHPTTQYF. CDR3 in DNA: TGTGCCAGCAGCCTCCGGGACAGCCACCCTACGACGCAGTACTTC.